These 27 T cell receptor beta chains were sequenced from one sample in a study of blood T cell repertoires in COVID-19. Clones were read by immunoSEQ multiplex PCR, and TCRdb kept only the in-frame ones, dropping some. This repertoire shows 200,000 to 300,000 clones, around 86% found once; its top ten account for approximately 2.1%. What was sequenced was PBMCs or T cells enriched from blood (not recorded which). These receptors originate from a woman aged 45-59 years who had recovered from COVID-19.

At least ten counts were recorded for this clone. The chain is built from TRBV6-2 or TRBV6-3 and TRBJ2-1; TRBD2 matches 10 bases. The CDR3 loop spans 15 amino acids. Unmatched junction bases numbered 6, after V lost 2 bases and J lost 8 bases. Germline V CDR1 and CDR2: MNHEY, SVGEGT. In nucleotides, the CDR3 is TGTGCCAGCAGTTACGCTAGCGGGAGTTGGTATGAGCAGTTCTTC. It translates to CASSYASGSWYEQFF.

This chain joins TRBV5-1 and TRBJ2-2, with D perhaps TRBD1 (6 bases). In germline, CDR1 is SGHRS, CDR2 YFSETQ. The length of the CDR3 is 14 residues. Trimming pared 3 bases from V and 5 bases from J, leaving 11 bases between. CDR3 residues: CASSYRVGTGELFF. The CDR3 DNA follows: TGCGCCAGCAGCTACAGGGTGGGGACCGGGGAGCTGTTTTTT.

V is TRBV6-1 and J is TRBJ1-2; possibly TRBD1 for D (5 bases). The V end lost 2 bases, the J end lost 8 bases, and 12 bases lay between the germline ends. The germline V gene encodes CDR1 MNHNS and CDR2 SASEGT. There are 13 residues in the CDR3. The CDR3, as DNA: TGTGCCAGCAGTGAATGGGGCCCCCAGGGCTACACCTTC. This encodes CASSEWGPQGYTF.

The chain joins TRBV29-1 to TRBJ1-2, with 8 positions matching TRBD1. The CDR3 covers 14 residues. J lost 4 bases, V lost 4 bases, and 8 bases had no gene match. In germline, CDR1 is SQVTM, CDR2 ANQGSEA. CDR3 DNA: TGCAGCGTTGGAGCAGGGGGCGGCTTCTATGGCTACACCTTC. As protein: CSVGAGGGFYGYTF.

The chain links TRBV25-1 to TRBJ1-1, with 11 nucleotides matching TRBD1. CDR1 is MGHDK, CDR2 SYGVNS, per germline. V lost 1 base, J lost 11 bases, and 3 bases stayed unmatched. This CDR3 region has 13 residues. This CDR3 is CASSEWGTGGAFF. CDR3 nucleotides: TGTGCCAGCAGTGAATGGGGGACAGGGGGGGCTTTCTTT.

The chain recombines TRBV19 with TRBJ1-1; no reliable D call. The V and J ends lost 4 bases and 4 bases respectively, with 16 bases between them. CDR3 size: 15 residues. Germline CDR1 and CDR2: LNHDA and SQIVND (reference sequence). The CDR3 reads CASSNRELLGTEAFF. The DNA for the CDR3 is TGTGCCAGTAGTAACCGGGAGCTCTTGGGCACTGAAGCTTTCTTT.

The J gene is TRBJ1-6, the V gene TRBV2; 9 nucleotides align to TRBD1. The CDR3 extends over 17 amino acids. The germline V gene has CDR1 SNHLY and CDR2 FYNNEI. The junction had 8 bases not matched to a gene; V was cut back by 7 bases and J by 1 base. The CDR3 loop reads CASKIRDRVSYNSPLHF. The CDR3 coding sequence is TGTGCCAGCAAGATCCGGGACAGGGTTTCCTATAATTCACCCCTCCACTTT.

The chain employs TRBV5-1 and TRBJ2-2; the match to TRBD2 covers 11 bases. Unmatched junction bases numbered 12, after V lost 0 bases and J lost 2 bases. Germline CDR1 SGHRS, CDR2 YFSETQ. The CDR3 is made up of 20 amino acids. CDR3 DNA sequence: TGCGCCAGCAGCTTGGGGCTAGCGGGGGGAAGAAGGACAAACACCGGGGAGCTGTTTTTT. Its translation: CASSLGLAGGRRTNTGELFF.

V and J are TRBV6-2 or TRBV6-3 and TRBJ2-7, with 7 bases matching TRBD2. This CDR3 comprises 14 residues. Looked up from germline, CDR1 is MNHEY and CDR2 is SVGEGT. V lost 0 bases and J lost 1; bases outside the gene matches: 0. CDR3 sequence (DNA): TGTGCCAGCAGTTACTCTAGCGGGTCCTACGAGCAGTACTTC. Encoded protein: CASSYSSGSYEQYF.

The chain has TRBV24-1 and TRBJ1-1; no firm D call. CDR1 is KGHDR and CDR2 is SFDVKD in the germline V gene. This CDR3 has 14 residues. The V end was cut by 4 bases, the J end by 8 bases, with 16 bases between. The chain's CDR3 is CATSDIDKPGEAFF. The CDR3 bases are TGTGCCACCAGTGACATCGACAAGCCCGGAGAAGCTTTCTTT.

This rearrangement joins TRBV10-3 to TRBJ2-3, with D possibly being TRBD2 (5 bases). V was clipped by 7 bases and J by 0 bases, with 17 bases between them. This CDR3 contains 16 residues. Germline V gene lookup returns CDR1 ENHRY and CDR2 SYGVKD. The CDR3 nucleotides are TGTGCCATCACCCCACAGTCAGCGGTTAGCACAGATACGCAGTATTTT. Translating gives CAITPQSAVSTDTQYF.

The V call is TRBV28, the J call TRBJ2-7; D is possibly TRBD1 (5 bases). CDR1 is MDHEN, CDR2 SYDVKM, per germline. V lost 3 bases to trimming and J lost 10 bases, with 19 bases between them. The CDR3 has 14 residues. The CDR3 DNA follows: TGTGCCAGCAGTTTTAGGACACTGGCTACGGTTCAGTACTTC. Its protein product is CASSFRTLATVQYF.

This chain joins TRBV23-1 and TRBJ1-1; D uncertain. TRBV23-1 is marked as an open reading frame, function uncertain. V shed 3 bases and J shed 5 bases, with 19 bases lying between them. The CDR3 is made up of 16 amino acids. In DNA, the CDR3 is TGCGCCAGCAGTCATCGGACGGTGGAGGCGGGGACTGAAGCTTTCTTT. This encodes CASSHRTVEAGTEAFF.

The chain recombines TRBV19 with TRBJ2-5; TRBD1 is a possible D gene (6 bases). V dropped 2 bases and J dropped 6 bases, with 13 bases sitting between them. The CDR3 is 14 amino acids. Germline V lookup: CDR1 LNHDA, CDR2 SQIVND (reference sequence). This CDR3 is CASSIPGARKTQYF. CDR3 sequence (DNA): TGTGCCAGTAGTATACCAGGGGCTAGGAAGACCCAGTACTTC.

V and J are TRBV14 and TRBJ2-1; TRBD2 is a possible D gene (6 bases). The CDR3 is made up of 15 amino acids. V lost 1 base and J 4 bases, leaving 11 bases between the germline ends. Germline V gives CDR1 SGHDN, CDR2 FVKESK. In DNA, the CDR3 is TGTGCCAGCAGCCAAGTTATCGGGGGTTACAATGAGCAGTTCTTC. Its protein product is CASSQVIGGYNEQFF.

The rearrangement joins TRBV5-1 to TRBJ1-5; D is uncertain. CDR1 SGHRS and CDR2 YFSETQ come from the germline V gene. This CDR3 contains 15 residues. V lost 5 bases and J lost 4, with 16 bases in between. In DNA, the CDR3 is TGCGCCAGCAGTGAGTCCGGAGCACTAAATCAGCCCCAGCATTTT. It yields the protein CASSESGALNQPQHF.

CDR3 in amino acids: CASSLAGAGETQYF. For the CDR3, the DNA is TGTGCCAGCAGTCTAGCGGGAGCGGGAGAGACCCAGTACTTC. The V gene is TRBV6-5, the J gene TRBJ2-5, with 10 bases that match TRBD2. The germline CDR1 and CDR2 sequences are MNHEY and SVGAGI. The CDR3 is made up of 14 amino acids. The V segment lost 5 bases and the J segment 4 bases; nucleotides outside the gene matches: 4.

This clone was observed once. CDR3 amino acids: CASSFKGEAKNIQYF. CDR3 in DNA: TGCGCCAGCAGCTTCAAGGGGGAGGCCAAAAACATTCAGTACTTC. The rearrangement uses TRBV5-1 and TRBJ2-4; tentatively, D is TRBD1 (6 bases). The V end lost 2 bases, the J end lost 1 base, and 10 bases lay between the germline ends. Germline CDR1 and CDR2: SGHRS and YFSETQ. The CDR3 loop spans 15 amino acids.

The chain has TRBV9 and TRBJ2-1; 10 bases map to TRBD2. Germline CDR1 is SGDLS and CDR2 is YYNGEE. The CDR3 loop spans 15 amino acids. V gave up 4 bases and J gave up 2 bases; unmatched junction bases: 3. The CDR3: CASSTGTSAYNEQFF. In DNA form, the CDR3 reads TGTGCCAGCAGCACCGGGACTAGCGCCTACAATGAGCAGTTCTTC.

The rearrangement joins TRBV7-9 to TRBJ2-2, with D hard to call. This CDR3 has 12 amino acids. Trimming shortened V by 3 bases and J by 4 bases, and 3 bases separated the two germline ends. The germline V gene encodes CDR1 SEHNR and CDR2 FQNEAQ (reference sequence). CDR3 in amino acids: CASSFVTGELFF. The CDR3 nucleotides are TGTGCCAGCAGCTTCGTCACCGGGGAGCTGTTTTTT.

The chain couples TRBV7-2 to TRBJ2-7, with D possibly matching TRBD1 (5 bases). The CDR3 covers 15 residues. Germline values: CDR1 SGHTA, CDR2 FQGNSA. V was clipped by 5 bases and J by 5 bases, with 19 bases between them. CDR3 sequence: CASSQQGVQGNEQYF. The CDR3 region has the DNA TGTGCCAGCAGCCAACAAGGGGTTCAGGGCAACGAGCAGTACTTC.

The J gene is TRBJ1-6, the V gene TRBV3-1 (or the pseudogene TRBV3-2), with 7 positions matching TRBD1. The CDR3 consists of 16 residues. Losses at the gene ends were 4 bases for V and 14 bases for J; bases not matched to a gene: 17. CDR1 and CDR2 from the germline V gene are LGHDT and YNNKEL (reference sequence). DNA for the CDR3: TGTGCCAGCAGCCCTCGACAGGGTGTAGGCTCGGTCACCCTCCACTTT. Residues: CASSPRQGVGSVTLHF.

The chain combines TRBV3-1 (or the pseudogene TRBV3-2) with TRBJ1-1; D remains unclear. The CDR3 consists of 16 residues. V shed 2 bases and J shed 5 bases, with 18 bases lying between them. CDR1 LGHDT and CDR2 YNNKEL come from the germline V gene (reference sequence). The CDR3 reads CASSQSGPVGRTEAFF. The CDR3 DNA reads as TGTGCCAGCAGCCAAAGCGGCCCCGTAGGACGGACTGAAGCTTTCTTT.

This clone was detected once. This chain uses TRBV5-4 with TRBJ1-2; a weak D match, TRBD1 (6 bases). The CDR3 extends over 13 amino acids. CDR1 is SGHNT, CDR2 YYREEE, per germline (reference sequence). The V and J ends lost 0 bases and 4 bases respectively, with 7 bases between them. In DNA, the CDR3 is TGTGCCAGCAGCTTGGAAGGGGGCTATGGCTACACCTTC. Protein product: CASSLEGGYGYTF.

The chain employs TRBV12-5 and TRBJ2-3, with 10 bases matching TRBD2. V was clipped by 7 bases and J by 4 bases; unmatched bases: 5. Germline CDR1 is LGHNT and CDR2 is FRNRAP. This CDR3 has 14 residues. The CDR3, as DNA: TGTGCTAGTGTTGCTAGCGGGGGAGCAGATACGCAGTATTTT. It codes for CASVASGGADTQYF.

In this sample, this clone turned up a few times. CDR3 amino acids: CSVAVGADTQYF. CDR3 DNA sequence: TGCAGCGTGGCTGTAGGGGCAGATACGCAGTATTTT. This chain uses TRBV29-1 with TRBJ2-3; weak D call: TRBD1 (5 bases). The CDR3 runs 12 residues. V was pared by 6 bases and J by 4 bases, with 11 bases between. The V gene's germline CDR1 is SQVTM and CDR2 ANQGSEA.

Here the CDR3 DNA reads TGCAGCGTTGGCCAGGGAACTTCTCAGCCCCAGCATTTT. Protein product: CSVGQGTSQPQHF. V gene TRBV29-1 combines with J gene TRBJ1-5; TRBD1 might be the D (5 bases). Germline V gives CDR1 SQVTM, CDR2 ANQGSEA. The CDR3 has 13 amino acids. The V end lost 4 bases, the J end lost 6 bases, and 13 bases lay between the germline ends.